The sample holds one count of the clone carrying this T cell receptor (beta chain). Its antigen remains unidentified. In TCRdb, the reads were re-called with MiXCR into one record per CDR3 protein. The sample lists roughly 730,000 distinct CDR3 sequences, around a third occurring once. Germline assignment: CDR1 MGHRA and CDR2 YSYEKL. This CDR3 has 16 residues. With 1 base clipped from V and 2 bases from J, the junction kept 2 bases outside the gene matches. The data were obtained in a study of T cell repertoires in cytomegalovirus infection. The TCR comes from a human donor in good health (CMV status not recorded). Some clones in this sample may be carry-over from other donors' samples. The chain has TRBV4-1 and TRBJ2-4; 10 bases agree with TRBD1. Sequenced here: cultured PBMCs, sampled from culture after CMV antigen stimulation. The chain's CDR3 is CASSQGQGATKNIQYF. Here the CDR3 DNA reads TGCGCCAGCAGCCAAGGACAGGGGGCGACCAAAAACATTCAGTACTTC.